This is a list of T cell receptor beta chains from one sample in a study of graft-versus-host responses after intestinal transplantation. These receptors' targets are unknown. Measured with immunoSEQ multiplex PCR; TCRdb has only the in-frame clones, and not every one. The sample has 80,000 to 100,000 clones, over 80% seen once. The sequencing here drew on unstimulated CD8+ T cells sorted from spleen or lymph node cells, taken before intestinal transplant. The receptor source for this set is a human donor who received an intestinal transplant. Both conserved end residues are part of each CDR3. Fields, in order: D gene, J gene, clone size, V gene, CDR3 protein, CDR3 DNA. A D gene is named only where the DNA matches it firmly. Some rows have no size entry. The others give once, few or many, or a class for an expanded clone.

>.|TRBJ1-5|.|TRBV4-1
CASSQEVGQPQHF
TGCGCCAGCAGCCAAGAGGTGGGGCAGCCCCAGCATTTT
>.|TRBJ2-7|.|TRBV14
CASSKALVGEQYF
TGTGCCAGCAGTAAGGCCCTCGTGGGCGAGCAGTACTTC
>.|TRBJ2-1|.|TRBV7-9
CASSLGLGLALEQFF
TGTGCCAGCAGCTTAGGATTAGGTCTAGCGCTTGAGCAGTTCTTC
>TRBD1|TRBJ2-1|once|TRBV13
CASSPALPGGREQFF
TGTGCCAGCAGCCCAGCACTTCCAGGGGGAAGGGAGCAGTTCTTC
>.|TRBJ2-7|.|TRBV6-5
CASSSPPQEVNEQYF
TGTGCCAGCAGTTCACCGCCCCAGGAGGTCAACGAGCAGTACTTC
>.|TRBJ2-7|.|TRBV19
CASSPTRDGFYEQYF
TGTGCCAGTAGTCCTACCCGGGACGGCTTCTACGAGCAGTACTTC
>.|TRBJ1-3|.|TRBV30
CAWDEGKGGNTIYF
TGTGCCTGGGACGAAGGAAAAGGCGGAAACACCATATATTTT
>.|TRBJ1-5|.|TRBV5-6
CASSSGIGDQPQHF
TGTGCCAGCAGCTCAGGGATAGGGGATCAGCCCCAGCATTTT
>.|TRBJ2-5|.|TRBV2
CASSEAQETQYF
TGTGCCAGCAGTGAAGCGCAAGAGACCCAGTACTTC
>.|TRBJ1-5|.|TRBV10-2
CASSAGYNQPQHF
TGCGCCAGCAGTGCGGGGTACAATCAGCCCCAGCATTTT
>TRBD1|TRBJ1-5|once|TRBV19
CASTPTGDYGQPQHF
TGTGCCAGTACCCCTACAGGGGACTACGGTCAGCCCCAGCATTTT
>TRBD1|TRBJ2-1|.|TRBV27
CASSTGQGANEQFF
TGTGCCAGCAGTACGGGACAGGGGGCGAATGAGCAGTTCTTC
>.|TRBJ2-7|.|TRBV14
CASSLAHRTDLSYEQYF
TGTGCCAGCAGCCTTGCCCATCGGACAGACCTTTCCTACGAGCAGTACTTC
>TRBD2|TRBJ2-1|.|TRBV19
CASSIIAGDYNEQFF
TGTGCCAGTAGTATTATAGCGGGAGACTACAATGAGCAGTTCTTC
>.|TRBJ2-3|.|TRBV9
CASSLPQGRITDTQYF
TGTGCCAGCAGCCTCCCACAGGGGAGGATCACAGATACGCAGTATTTT
>.|TRBJ2-1|once|TRBV7-3
CASSSDNEQFF
TGTGCCAGCAGCTCAGACAATGAGCAGTTCTTC
>TRBD1|TRBJ1-2|.|TRBV2
CASSEEGAVNYGYTF
TGTGCCAGCAGTGAGGAGGGGGCGGTTAACTATGGCTACACCTTC
>.|TRBJ1-4|few|TRBV12-1
CASSSRTGDEKLFF
TGTGCCAGCAGCTCCCGGACAGGGGATGAAAAACTGTTTTTT
>.|TRBJ2-7|.|TRBV27
CASRLLHGSYEQYF
TGTGCCAGCAGGCTCCTCCACGGTTCCTACGAGCAGTACTTC
>.|TRBJ2-7|.|TRBV7-9
CASRLRTGFSYEQYF
TGTGCCAGCAGACTCCGAACGGGTTTTTCTTACGAGCAGTACTTC
>TRBD1|TRBJ1-6|.|TRBV9
CASSAGTAYNSPLHF
TGTGCCAGCAGCGCGGGGACAGCCTATAATTCACCCCTCCACTTT
>.|TRBJ2-7|.|TRBV7-9
CASSPDSLYEQYF
TGTGCCAGCAGCCCGGACAGTCTCTACGAGCAGTACTTC
>TRBD1|TRBJ2-7|.|TRBV7-8
CASSLGQQGTGEQYF
TGTGCCAGCAGCTTAGGGCAACAGGGGACGGGCGAGCAGTACTTC
>TRBD2|TRBJ2-1|.|TRBV6-1
CASSLSGGPYNEQFF
TGTGCCAGCAGCCTAAGCGGGGGGCCCTACAATGAGCAGTTCTTC
>.|TRBJ2-7|.|TRBV29-1
CSVVVAESYEQYF
TGCAGCGTTGTGGTAGCGGAGAGCTACGAGCAGTACTTC
>TRBD2|TRBJ2-3|.|TRBV10-3
CAISESWGTSADTQYF
TGTGCCATCAGTGAGTCGTGGGGGACTAGCGCAGATACGCAGTATTTT
>.|TRBJ2-7|once|TRBV28
CASSWTYEQYF
TGTGCCAGCAGTTGGACCTACGAGCAGTACTTC
>TRBD1|TRBJ2-7|.|TRBV7-9
CASSSETGRYGQYF
TGTGCCAGCAGCTCAGAGACAGGGAGATACGGGCAGTACTTC
>.|TRBJ1-1|once|TRBV4-1
CASSQDRNTEAFF
TGCGCCAGCAGCCAAGATCGGAACACTGAAGCTTTCTTT